These T cell receptor beta chains were read from a single sample in a study of T cells after yellow fever vaccination. TCRdb redid the calling of the 5' RACE reads with MiXCR, one entry per CDR3 protein. This sample has 550,000 to 750,000 distinct CDR3 sequences; less than 15% occur once, and the top ten carry more than 12%. The material was PBMCs, obtained on the day of the yellow fever booster vaccination. The receptor set was obtained from a man aged 25-40 years who received the YFV17D yellow fever vaccine. CDR3s include the opening cysteine and the closing phenylalanine or tryptophan. D genes are given only for firm matches. Where a row states a size, it is once, few, many or the class of an expanded clone; other rows omit it.

v_gene	abundance	d_gene	j_gene	CDR3nt	CDR3aa
TRBV30	few	NA	TRBJ2-3	TGTGCCTGGAGCCCGGACTTTGGTACGCAGTATTTT	CAWSPDFGTQYF
TRBV7-2	NA	NA	TRBJ1-1	TGTGCCAGCGCCATGGGGCTTGGAAGCACTGAAGCTTTCTTT	CASAMGLGSTEAFF
TRBV11-2	few	NA	TRBJ2-1	TGTGCCAGCAGCCAGAACCGGACCCACAATGAGCAGTTCTTC	CASSQNRTHNEQFF
TRBV19	few	TRBD2	TRBJ2-5	TGTGCCAGTAGTCCGGGCGGGAGGGACCAAGAGACCCAGTACTTC	CASSPGGRDQETQYF
TRBV10-3	NA	NA	TRBJ2-7	TGTGCCATCAGTGGAAGTGGAGTTAACTACGAGCAGTACTTC	CAISGSGVNYEQYF
TRBV5-1	NA	NA	TRBJ1-3	TGCGCCAGCAGCTTAGTTTCGTCTCACCAAGACACCATATATTTT	CASSLVSSHQDTIYF
TRBV20-1	NA	NA	TRBJ1-1	TGCAGTGCTGATATGGACACTGAAGCTTTCTTT	CSADMDTEAFF
TRBV6-2/TRBV6-3	NA	NA	TRBJ2-7	TGTGCCAGCAGTTACTCGACGTCTGAGCAGTACTTC	CASSYSTSEQYF
TRBV4-1	NA	TRBD1	TRBJ2-7	TGCGCCAGCAGCCATTCCGACAGGGTATCAACCTACGAGCAGTACTTC	CASSHSDRVSTYEQYF
TRBV7-2	NA	NA	TRBJ2-7	TGTGCCAGCAGCCGCCTGACTAGTGGGGTTTACGAGCAGTACTTC	CASSRLTSGVYEQYF